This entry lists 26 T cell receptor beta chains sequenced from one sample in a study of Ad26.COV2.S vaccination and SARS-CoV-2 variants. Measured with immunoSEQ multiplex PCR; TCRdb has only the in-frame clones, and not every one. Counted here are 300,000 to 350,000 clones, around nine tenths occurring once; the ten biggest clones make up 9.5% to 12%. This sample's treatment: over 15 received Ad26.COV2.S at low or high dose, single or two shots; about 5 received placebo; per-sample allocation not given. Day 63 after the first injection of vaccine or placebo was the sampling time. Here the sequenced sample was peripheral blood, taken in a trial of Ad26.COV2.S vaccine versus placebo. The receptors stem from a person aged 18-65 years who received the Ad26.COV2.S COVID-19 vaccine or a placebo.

The CDR3 spells CASSSGPAGVETQYF. CDR3 DNA sequence: TGCGCCAGCAGCTCGGGACCCGCGGGAGTAGAGACCCAGTACTTC. The chain uses TRBV5-1 and TRBJ2-5; 7 positions agree with TRBD2. V dropped 3 bases and J dropped 4; count of bases not matched to a gene: 9. The V gene's germline CDR1 is SGHRS and CDR2 YFSETQ. The length of the CDR3 is 15 residues.

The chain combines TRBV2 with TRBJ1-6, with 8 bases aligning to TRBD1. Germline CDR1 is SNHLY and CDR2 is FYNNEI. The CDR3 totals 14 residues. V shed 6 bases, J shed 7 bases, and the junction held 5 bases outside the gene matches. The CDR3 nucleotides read TGTGCCAGCAGAGTGGACAGGGCGAATTCACCCCTCCACTTT. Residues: CASRVDRANSPLHF.

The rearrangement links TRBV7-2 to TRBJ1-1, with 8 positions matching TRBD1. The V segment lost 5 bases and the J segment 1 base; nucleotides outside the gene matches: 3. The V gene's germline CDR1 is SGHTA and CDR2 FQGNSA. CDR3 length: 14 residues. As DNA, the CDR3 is TGTGCCAGCAGCCGGGGACAGGAGAACACTGAAGCTTTCTTT. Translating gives CASSRGQENTEAFF.

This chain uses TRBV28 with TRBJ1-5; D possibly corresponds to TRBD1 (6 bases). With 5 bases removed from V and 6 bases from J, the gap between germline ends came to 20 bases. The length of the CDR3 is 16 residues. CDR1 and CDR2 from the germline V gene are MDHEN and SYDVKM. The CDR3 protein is CASSPQGRGEGQPQHF. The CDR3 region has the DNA TGTGCCAGCAGTCCCCAGGGGAGGGGCGAGGGTCAGCCCCAGCATTTT.

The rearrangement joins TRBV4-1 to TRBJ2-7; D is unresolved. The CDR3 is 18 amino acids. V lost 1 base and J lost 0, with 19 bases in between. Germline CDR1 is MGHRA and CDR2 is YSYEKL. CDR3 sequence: CASSQGAIGQVSSYEQYF. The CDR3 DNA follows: TGCGCCAGCAGCCAAGGGGCTATCGGGCAGGTGAGCTCCTACGAGCAGTACTTC.

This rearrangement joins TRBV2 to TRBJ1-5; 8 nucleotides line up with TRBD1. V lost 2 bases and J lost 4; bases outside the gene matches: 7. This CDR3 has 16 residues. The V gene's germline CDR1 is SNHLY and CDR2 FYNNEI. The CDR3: CASSEWGQALNQPQHF. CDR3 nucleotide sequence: TGTGCCAGCAGTGAATGGGGACAGGCCTTAAATCAGCCCCAGCATTTT.

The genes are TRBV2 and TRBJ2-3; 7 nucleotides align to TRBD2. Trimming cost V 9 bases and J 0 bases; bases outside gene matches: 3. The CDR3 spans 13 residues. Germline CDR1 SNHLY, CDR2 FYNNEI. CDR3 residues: CARGGSSTDTQYF. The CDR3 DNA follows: TGTGCCAGGGGGGGGTCTAGCACAGATACGCAGTATTTT. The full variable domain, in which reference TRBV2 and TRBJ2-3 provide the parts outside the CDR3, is EPEVTQTPSHQVTQMGQEVILRCVPISNHLYFYWYRQILGQKVEFLVSFYNNEISEKSEIFDDQFSVERPDGSNFTLKIRSTKLEDSAMYFCARGGSSTDTQYFGPGTRLTVL.

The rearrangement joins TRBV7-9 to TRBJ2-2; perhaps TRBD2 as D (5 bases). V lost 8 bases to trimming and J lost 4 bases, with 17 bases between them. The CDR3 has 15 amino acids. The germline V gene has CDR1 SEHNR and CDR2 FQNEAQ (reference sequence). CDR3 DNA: TGTGCCAGCTATCGATCGGGCGCGGGCACCGGGGAGCTGTTTTTT. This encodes CASYRSGAGTGELFF.

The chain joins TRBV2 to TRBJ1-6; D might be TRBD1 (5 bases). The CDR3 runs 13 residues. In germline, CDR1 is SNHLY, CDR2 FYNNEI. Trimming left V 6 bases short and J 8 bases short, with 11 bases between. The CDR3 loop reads CASRDITDSPLHF. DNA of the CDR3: TGTGCCAGCAGGGACATAACTGATTCACCCCTCCACTTT.

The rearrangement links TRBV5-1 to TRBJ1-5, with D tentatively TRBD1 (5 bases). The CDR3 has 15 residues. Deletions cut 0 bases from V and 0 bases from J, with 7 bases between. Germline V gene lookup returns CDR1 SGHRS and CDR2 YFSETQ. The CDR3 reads CASSLGGNSNQPQHF. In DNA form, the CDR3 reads TGCGCCAGCAGCTTGGGGGGGAATAGCAATCAGCCCCAGCATTTT.

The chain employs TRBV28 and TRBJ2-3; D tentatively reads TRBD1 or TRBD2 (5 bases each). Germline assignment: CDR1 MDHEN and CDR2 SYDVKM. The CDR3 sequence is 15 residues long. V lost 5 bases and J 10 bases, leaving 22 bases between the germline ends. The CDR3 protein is CASSPGAPPSMAQYF. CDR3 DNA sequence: TGTGCCAGCAGTCCCGGGGCCCCCCCATCTATGGCGCAGTATTTT.

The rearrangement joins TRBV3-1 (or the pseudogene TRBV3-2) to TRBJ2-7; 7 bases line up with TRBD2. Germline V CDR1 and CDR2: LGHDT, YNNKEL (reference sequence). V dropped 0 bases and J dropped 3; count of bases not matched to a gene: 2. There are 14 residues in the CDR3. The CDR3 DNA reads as TGTGCCAGCAGCCAAGATATAGCGGGCTACGAGCAGTACTTC. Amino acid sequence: CASSQDIAGYEQYF.

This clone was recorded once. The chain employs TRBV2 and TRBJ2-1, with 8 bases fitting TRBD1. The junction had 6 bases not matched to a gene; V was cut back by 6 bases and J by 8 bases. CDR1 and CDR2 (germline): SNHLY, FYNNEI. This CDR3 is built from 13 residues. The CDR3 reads CASRAGGSYEQFF. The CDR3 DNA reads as TGTGCCAGCAGGGCAGGGGGCAGCTATGAGCAGTTCTTC.

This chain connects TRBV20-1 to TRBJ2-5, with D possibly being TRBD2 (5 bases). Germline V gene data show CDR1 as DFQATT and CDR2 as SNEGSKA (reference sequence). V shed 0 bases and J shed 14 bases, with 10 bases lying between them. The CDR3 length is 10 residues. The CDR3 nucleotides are TGCAGTGCTAGAGATGAGCGGATATACTTC. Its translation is CSARDERIYF.

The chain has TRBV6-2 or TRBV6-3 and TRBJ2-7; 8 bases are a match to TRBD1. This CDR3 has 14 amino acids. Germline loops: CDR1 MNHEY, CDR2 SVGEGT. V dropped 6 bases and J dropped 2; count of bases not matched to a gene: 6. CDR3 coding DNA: TGTGCCAGCAGCATGACAGGGGCAACCTACGAGCAGTACTTC. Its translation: CASSMTGATYEQYF.

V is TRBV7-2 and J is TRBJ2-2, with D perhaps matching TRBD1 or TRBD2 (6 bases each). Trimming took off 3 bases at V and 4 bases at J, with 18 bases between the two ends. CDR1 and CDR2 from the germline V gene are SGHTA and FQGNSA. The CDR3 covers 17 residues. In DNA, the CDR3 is TGTGCCAGCAGCTTTGGGGGCTCGGGGGATCGCACCGGGGAGCTGTTTTTT. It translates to CASSFGGSGDRTGELFF.

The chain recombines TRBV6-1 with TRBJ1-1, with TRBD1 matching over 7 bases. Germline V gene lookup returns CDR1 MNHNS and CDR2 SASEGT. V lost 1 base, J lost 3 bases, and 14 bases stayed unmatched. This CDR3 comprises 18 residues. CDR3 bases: TGTGCCAGCAGTGAAGTACTGACAGGGCGGATAGGGGACACTGAAGCTTTCTTT. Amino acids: CASSEVLTGRIGDTEAFF.

The CDR3 nucleotides are TGTGCCAGCAGCGGCCGGGACGGACACACTGAAGCTTTCTTT. As protein: CASSGRDGHTEAFF. The gene calls are TRBV7-9 and TRBJ1-1; D perhaps matches TRBD1 (5 bases). The CDR3 covers 14 residues. Trimming cost V 5 bases and J 3 bases, with 13 bases left between them. CDR1 and CDR2 from the germline V gene are SEHNR and FQNEAQ (reference sequence). The entire variable domain, with the rest obtained from reference TRBV7-9 and TRBJ1-1, is as follows: DTGVSQNPRHKITKRGQNVTFRCDPISEHNRLYWYRQTLGQGPEFLTYFQNEAQLEKSRLLSDRFSAERPKGSFSTLEIQRTEQGDSAMYLCASSGRDGHTEAFFGQGTRLTVV.

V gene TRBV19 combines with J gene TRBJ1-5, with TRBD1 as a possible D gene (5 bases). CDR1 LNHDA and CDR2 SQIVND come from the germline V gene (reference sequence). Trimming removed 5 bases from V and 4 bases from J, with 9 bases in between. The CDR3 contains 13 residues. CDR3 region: CASSVQENQPQHF. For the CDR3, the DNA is TGTGCCAGTAGTGTACAGGAGAATCAGCCCCAGCATTTT. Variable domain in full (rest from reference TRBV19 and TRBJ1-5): DGGITQSPKYLFRKEGQNVTLSCEQNLNHDAMYWYRQDPGQGLRLIYYSQIVNDFQKGDIAEGYSVSREKKESFPLTVTSAQKNPTAFYLCASSVQENQPQHFGDGTRLSIL.

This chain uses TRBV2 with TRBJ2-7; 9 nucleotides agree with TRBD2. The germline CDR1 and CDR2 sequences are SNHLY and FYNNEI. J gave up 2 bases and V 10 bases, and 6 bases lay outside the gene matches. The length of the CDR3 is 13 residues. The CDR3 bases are TGTGCCAACCGAGCGGGAGGAGCCTACGAGCAGTACTTC. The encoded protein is CANRAGGAYEQYF.

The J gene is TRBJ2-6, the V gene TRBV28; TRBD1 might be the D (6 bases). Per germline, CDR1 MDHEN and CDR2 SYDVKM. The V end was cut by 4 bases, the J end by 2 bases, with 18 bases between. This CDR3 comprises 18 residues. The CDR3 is CASSSRDNPYPGANVLTF. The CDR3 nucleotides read TGTGCCAGCAGTTCACGGGACAACCCCTATCCTGGGGCCAACGTCCTGACTTTC.

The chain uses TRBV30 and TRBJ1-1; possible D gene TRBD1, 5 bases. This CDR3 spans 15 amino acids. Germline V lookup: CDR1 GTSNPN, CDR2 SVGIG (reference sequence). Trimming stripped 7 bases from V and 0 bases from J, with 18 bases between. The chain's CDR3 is CAFYRSGLMNTEAFF. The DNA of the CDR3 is TGTGCCTTCTATCGCTCGGGACTGATGAACACTGAAGCTTTCTTT.

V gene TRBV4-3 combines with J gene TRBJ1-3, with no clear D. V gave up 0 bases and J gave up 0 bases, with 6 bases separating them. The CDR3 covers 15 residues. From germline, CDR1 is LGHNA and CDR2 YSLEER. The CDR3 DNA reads TGCGCCAGCAGCCAAGAAATGTCCTCTGGAAACACCATATATTTT. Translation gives CASSQEMSSGNTIYF.

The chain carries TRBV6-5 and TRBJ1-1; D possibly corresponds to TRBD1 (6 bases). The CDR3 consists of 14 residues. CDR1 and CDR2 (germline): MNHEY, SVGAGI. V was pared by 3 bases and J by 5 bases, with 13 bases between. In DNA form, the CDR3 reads TGTGCCAGCAGTTATCGCGGGGGCCGGACTGAAGCTTTCTTT. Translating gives CASSYRGGRTEAFF.

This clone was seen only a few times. The CDR3 DNA is TGTGCCAGCAGCCCTCGACAGGGATTTATTCGGAACACTGAAGCTTTCTTT. It is translated as CASSPRQGFIRNTEAFF. The chain uses TRBV3-1 (or the pseudogene TRBV3-2) and TRBJ1-1; TRBD1 agrees at 7 bases. Germline CDR1 reads LGHDT; CDR2 reads YNNKEL (reference sequence). V dropped 4 bases and J dropped 1; count of bases not matched to a gene: 12. This CDR3 has 17 residues.

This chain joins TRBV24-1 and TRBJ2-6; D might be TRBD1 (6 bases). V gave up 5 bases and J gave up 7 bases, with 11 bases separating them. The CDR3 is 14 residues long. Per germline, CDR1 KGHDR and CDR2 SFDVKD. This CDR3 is CATSATGFANVLTF. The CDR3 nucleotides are TGTGCCACCAGTGCTACAGGGTTTGCCAACGTCCTGACTTTC.